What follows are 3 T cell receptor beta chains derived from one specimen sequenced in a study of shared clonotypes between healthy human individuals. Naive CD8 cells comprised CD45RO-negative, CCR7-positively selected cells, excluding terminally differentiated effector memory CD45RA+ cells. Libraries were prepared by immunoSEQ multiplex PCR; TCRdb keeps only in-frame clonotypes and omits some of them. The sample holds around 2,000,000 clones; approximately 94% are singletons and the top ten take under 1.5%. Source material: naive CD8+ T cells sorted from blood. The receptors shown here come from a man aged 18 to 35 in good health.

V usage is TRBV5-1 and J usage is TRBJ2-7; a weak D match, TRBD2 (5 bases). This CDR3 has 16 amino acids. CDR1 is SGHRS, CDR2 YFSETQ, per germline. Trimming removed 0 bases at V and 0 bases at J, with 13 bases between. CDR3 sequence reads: CASSLEWGDYSYEQYF. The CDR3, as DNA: TGCGCCAGCAGCTTGGAGTGGGGTGACTACTCCTACGAGCAGTACTTC.

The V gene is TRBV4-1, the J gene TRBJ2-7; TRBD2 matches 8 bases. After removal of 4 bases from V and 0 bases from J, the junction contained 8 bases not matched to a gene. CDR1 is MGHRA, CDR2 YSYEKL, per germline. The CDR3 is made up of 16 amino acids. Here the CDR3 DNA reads TGCGCCAGCAGCCTTTCAGGGGCGGGGGGCTCCTACGAGCAGTACTTC. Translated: CASSLSGAGGSYEQYF.

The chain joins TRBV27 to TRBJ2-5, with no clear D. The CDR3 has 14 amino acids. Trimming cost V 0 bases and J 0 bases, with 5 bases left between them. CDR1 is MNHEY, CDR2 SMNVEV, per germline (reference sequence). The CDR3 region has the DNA TGTGCCAGCAGTTTATCCAGCGACCAAGAGACCCAGTACTTC. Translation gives CASSLSSDQETQYF.